One and the same sample provided the 18 T cell receptor beta chains below, sequenced in a study of T cell responses to AZD1222 COVID-19 vaccine. The table came from immunoSEQ multiplex PCR; TCRdb's copy has only in-frame clones and leaves some out. The sample contains more than 110,000 clones, more than 85% of which appear only once. The sequencing here drew on peripheral blood, taken on day 0 of AZD1222 vaccination. Receptors originate from an adult in good health.

This rearrangement joins TRBV21-1 to TRBJ2-3; TRBD1 is the table's D call and was not checked against the DNA. TRBV21-1 is marked as a pseudogene. The CDR3 is 17 residues long. In nucleotides, the CDR3 is TGTGCCAGCAGCAAGGGGACACCTACTTGGGCCACAGATACGCAGTATTTT. Translation: CASSKGTPTWATDTQYF.

This clone appeared a single time. This rearrangement joins TRBV6-5 to TRBJ2-4; TRBD1 might be the D (6 bases). The CDR3 covers 16 residues. Germline V gives CDR1 MNHEY, CDR2 SVGAGI. V was cut by 0 bases and J by 0 bases, with 9 bases left in between. The DNA of the CDR3 is TGTGCCAGCAGTTACTCGGCAGGGGCAGCCAAAAACATTCAGTACTTC. Its protein is CASSYSAGAAKNIQYF.

The V gene is TRBV9, the J gene TRBJ2-1; 8 bases align to TRBD2. CDR1 and CDR2 (germline): SGDLS, YYNGEE. The trim removed 4 bases at V and 0 bases at J, leaving 6 bases unmatched. The CDR3 is made up of 16 amino acids. This chain's CDR3 is CASSPKSGSSYNEQFF. The CDR3 nucleotides read TGTGCCAGCAGCCCGAAGAGCGGGAGCTCCTACAATGAGCAGTTCTTC. Combining the CDR3 with reference TRBV9 and TRBJ2-1 gives the whole variable domain DSGVTQTPKHLITATGQRVTLRCSPRSGDLSVYWYQQSLDQGLQFLIQYYNGEERAKGNILERFSAQQFPDLHSELNLSSLELGDSALYFCASSPKSGSSYNEQFFGPGTRLTVL.

The V call is TRBV11-2, the J call TRBJ1-1; possible D gene TRBD1, 6 bases. Trimming took off 6 bases at V and 0 bases at J, with 26 bases between the two ends. Germline loops: CDR1 SGHAT, CDR2 FQNNGV. CDR3 length: 19 residues. CDR3 amino acids: CASSWGGGSGRFLNTEAFF. CDR3 sequence (DNA): TGTGCCAGCAGTTGGGGAGGGGGGTCAGGCCGATTTCTGAACACTGAAGCTTTCTTT.

This chain connects TRBV5-4 to TRBJ1-3; 8 bases map to TRBD1. The CDR3 runs 17 residues. Trimming cost V 4 bases and J 0 bases; bases outside gene matches: 9. Germline CDR1 is SGHNT and CDR2 is YYREEE (reference sequence). In DNA, the CDR3 is TGTGCCAGCAGCCCGGGGACAGGAGGATACTCTGGAAACACCATATATTTT. Residues: CASSPGTGGYSGNTIYF.

V is TRBV7-2 and J is TRBJ1-5; D call uncertain. Deletions cut 4 bases from V and 3 bases from J, with 7 bases between. CDR1 is SGHTA, CDR2 FQGNSA, per germline. The CDR3 spans 13 residues. The DNA for the CDR3 is TGTGCCAGCAGCTCTCGTGTCAATCAGCCCCAGCATTTT. This sequence encodes CASSSRVNQPQHF. The full variable domain, with the rest looked up from reference TRBV7-2 and TRBJ1-5, is GAGVSQSPSNKVTEKGKDVELRCDPISGHTALYWYRQSLGQGLEFLIYFQGNSAPDKSGLPSDRFSAERTGGSVSTLTIQRTQQEDSAVYLCASSSRVNQPQHFGDGTRLSIL.

This chain links TRBV6-5 with TRBJ2-7; weak D call: TRBD2 (5 bases). The V gene's germline CDR1 is MNHEY and CDR2 SVGAGI. The CDR3 length is 13 residues. V shed 6 bases and J shed 3 bases, with 12 bases lying between them. CDR3 bases: TGTGCCAGCAGGCCTGGAGGTAGCTACGAGCAGTACTTC. It translates to CASRPGGSYEQYF.

The V call is TRBV6-5, the J call TRBJ1-1; no clear D gene. Trimming took off 2 bases at V and 6 bases at J, with 10 bases between the two ends. CDR3 length equals 13 residues. Germline CDR1 and CDR2: MNHEY and SVGAGI. CDR3 loop: CASSYVGRPEAFF. In DNA form, the CDR3 reads TGTGCCAGCAGTTACGTTGGCCGGCCTGAAGCTTTCTTT.

This rearrangement joins TRBV24-1 to TRBJ1-2, with TRBD1 as a possible D gene (5 bases). With 7 bases removed from V and 6 bases from J, the gap between germline ends came to 8 bases. This CDR3 comprises 11 residues. Germline V gene sequence: CDR1 KGHDR, CDR2 SFDVKD. DNA of the CDR3: TGTGCCACCAGGGGGGTCGATGGCTACACCTTC. It specifies CATRGVDGYTF.

In its sample, this clone was seen a few times. The rearrangement links TRBV12-5 to TRBJ1-4; D gene uncertain. The V and J ends lost 7 bases and 7 bases respectively, with 10 bases between them. The CDR3 covers 12 residues. CDR1 LGHNT and CDR2 FRNRAP come from the germline V gene. The CDR3 loop is CASASQTEKLFF. The CDR3 DNA is TGTGCTAGTGCCTCGCAGACTGAAAAACTGTTTTTT.

The chain carries TRBV6-4 and TRBJ2-6; TRBD1 aligns across 9 bases. With V trimmed by 3 bases and J by 2 bases, 5 bases remained unmatched. Germline V CDR1 and CDR2: MRHNA, SNTAGT. There are 17 residues in the CDR3. The CDR3 region is CASSEEQGATGANVLTF. CDR3 in DNA: TGTGCCAGCAGTGAAGAACAGGGGGCGACTGGGGCCAACGTCCTGACTTTC.

A remark on this clone: Other nucleotide sequences from this sample produce the same CDR3. V is TRBV11-2 and J is TRBJ1-1; no firm D call. Trimming left V 1 base short and J 6 bases short, with 6 bases between. CDR3 size: 12 residues. CDR1 is SGHAT, CDR2 FQNNGV, per germline. CDR3 coding DNA: TGTGCCAGCAGCTTAGCTGGACCTGAAGCTTTCTTT. Translated: CASSLAGPEAFF. Looking up the rest from reference TRBV11-2 and TRBJ1-1 gives the full variable domain: EAGVAQSPRYKIIEKRQSVAFWCNPISGHATLYWYQQILGQGPKLLIQFQNNGVVDDSQLPKDRFSAERLKGVDSTLKIQPAKLEDSAVYLCASSLAGPEAFFGQGTRLTVV.

CDR3 sequence: CAPSGSGNTIYF. The DNA of the CDR3 is TGTGCCCCATCCGGCTCTGGAAACACCATATATTTT. The V and J genes are TRBV24-1 and TRBJ1-3; D remains ambiguous. Looked up from germline, CDR1 is KGHDR and CDR2 is SFDVKD. The CDR3 is 12 amino acids. Trimming left V 12 bases short and J 0 bases short, with 8 bases between.

The V and J genes are TRBV7-9 and TRBJ1-1; possible D gene TRBD1, 5 bases. The germline V and J ends were trimmed by 7 bases and 0 bases, with 21 bases remaining between them. This CDR3 has 17 residues. Germline CDR1 and CDR2: SEHNR and FQNEAQ (reference sequence). The CDR3 protein is CASIPRGAGPMNTEAFF. The CDR3 bases are TGTGCCAGCATCCCTCGTGGGGCAGGGCCCATGAACACTGAAGCTTTCTTT.

The V gene is TRBV30, the J gene TRBJ1-2, with D perhaps TRBD1 (6 bases). Trimming shortened V by 3 bases and J by 4 bases, and 21 bases separated the two germline ends. CDR1 is GTSNPN, CDR2 SVGIG, per germline (reference sequence). The CDR3 runs to 16 residues. The CDR3 loop reads CAWSELGSGAPYGYTF. The CDR3 DNA follows: TGTGCCTGGAGCGAACTTGGGTCAGGGGCCCCCTATGGCTACACCTTC.

The chain carries TRBV10-3 and TRBJ1-6, with 9 bases matching TRBD1. The V segment lost 0 bases and the J segment 11 bases; nucleotides outside the gene matches: 5. Per germline, CDR1 ENHRY and CDR2 SYGVKD. The CDR3 extends over 15 amino acids. The CDR3 sequence: CAISESGTGNAPLHF. In nucleotides, the CDR3 is TGTGCCATCAGTGAGTCGGGGACAGGGAACGCACCCCTCCACTTT.

The chain recombines TRBV28 with TRBJ1-1; 7 bases line up with TRBD1. Unmatched junction bases numbered 5, after V lost 0 bases and J lost 4 bases. The germline V gene has CDR1 MDHEN and CDR2 SYDVKM. This CDR3 has 15 amino acids. The DNA for the CDR3 is TGTGCCAGCAGTTTATGGGGGCAGGGGGGCACTGAAGCTTTCTTT. Translating it yields CASSLWGQGGTEAFF.

This chain links TRBV5-1 with TRBJ2-1; perhaps TRBD2 as D (5 bases). Trimming stripped 0 bases from V and 0 bases from J, with 16 bases between. The CDR3 extends over 18 amino acids. Per the germline V gene, CDR1 is SGHRS and CDR2 is YFSETQ. In nucleotides, the CDR3 is TGCGCCAGCAGCTTGGCTGGCGGTCTTGGGAGCTCCTACAATGAGCAGTTCTTC. This encodes CASSLAGGLGSSYNEQFF. The full variable domain, with the rest looked up from reference TRBV5-1 and TRBJ2-1, is KAGVTQTPRYLIKTRGQQVTLSCSPISGHRSVSWYQQTPGQGLQFLFEYFSETQRNKGNFPGRFSGRQFSNSRSEMNVSTLELGDSALYLCASSLAGGLGSSYNEQFFGPGTRLTVL.